This TCR beta chain stems from a study of post-analysis software for immune sequencing data. Study outcomes and limitations: Patients carried several TRBV segments more frequently than controls did, and TRBV5-6, TRBV5-1 and TRBV20-1 were among them.

cDNA libraries of TCR beta carried unique molecular identifiers. Roughly 0.5 million cDNA molecules were obtained from about 0.98 to 11 million T cells. TCRdb reanalysed the PCR reads using MiXCR and keeps one entry per CDR3 protein. The profile covers hundreds of thousands of distinct CDR3 sequences, with around 27% appearing a single time and 0.56% taken by the ten largest. The CDR3 loop spans 16 amino acids. Germline CDR1 and CDR2: DFQATT and SNEGSKA (reference sequence). The V end was cut by 1 base, the J end by 7 bases, with 19 bases between. Comments on this clonotype: Antigen specificity is unknown.

The sequence was obtained from a girl under 18 with multiple sclerosis. The sequenced material came from blood. The chain carries TRBV20-1 and TRBJ2-2; unclear D gene. The CDR3 loop is CSARGVAVLFGGELFF. The CDR3 nucleotides read TGCAGTGCTAGAGGTGTTGCGGTCCTGTTCGGCGGGGAGCTGTTTTTT.